This TCR beta chain was obtained from a study of cytomegalovirus exposure and HLA in healthy donors. Regarding the study as a whole: The study assumed roughly uniform donor sequencing depth for presence/absence analyses. Being productive about 90% or about 30% of the time was typical of most TCR beta V segments in an earlier analysis.

Trimming shortened V by 3 bases and J by 5 bases, and 13 bases separated the two germline ends. Germline CDR1 KGHSH, CDR2 LQKENI. There are 14 residues in the CDR3. Donors sampled were nominally healthy, though unrecorded immune exposures were likely. For this clone: The antigen is not known.

PCR used 60 Vbeta primers and 13 Jbeta primers. Profiling relied on immunoSEQ multiplex PCR, and the TCRdb table lists in-frame clones only, not all of them. The data contain more than 90,000 clones, about 70% of them singletons. The rearrangement uses TRBV18 and TRBJ1-1; tentatively, D is TRBD1 (5 bases). Sequences were obtained from PBMCs. This TCR derives from a woman aged 40 to 50 in good health and CMV-seronegative. CDR3 DNA: TGTGCCAGCTCACCGGGTGCGACAGAAACTGAAGCTTTCTTT. Amino acids: CASSPGATETEAFF. Together with reference TRBV18 and TRBJ1-1, the CDR3 gives the full variable domain: NAGVMQNPRHLVRRRGQEARLRCSPMKGHSHVYWYRQLPEEGLKFMVYLQKENIIDESGMPKERFSAEFPKEGPSILRIQQVVRGDSAAYFCASSPGATETEAFFGQGTRLTVV.